The rows below give T cell receptor beta chains drawn from one sample of a study of blood T cell repertoires in COVID-19. The data were produced by immunoSEQ multiplex PCR, yet TCRdb's version contains in-frame clones alone and is incomplete. The sample has some 250,000 clones; 75% to 90% are singletons. The material sequenced was peripheral blood. Receptors were obtained from a man aged 25-45 years who had recovered from COVID-19. CDR3s include the opening cysteine and the closing phenylalanine or tryptophan. D genes are given only for firm matches. Size tells how often a clone was seen (once, few, many) or the class of an expanded clone, and some rows leave it out.

v_gene	d_gene	abundance	j_gene	CDR3nt	CDR3aa
TRBV7-6	TRBD2	.	TRBJ2-2	TGTGCCAGCAGCTTACCGAGCGGGGGGGAGAACACCGGGGAGCTGTTTTTT	CASSLPSGGENTGELFF
TRBV7-9	TRBD1	.	TRBJ1-6	TGTGCCAGCAGCCCGGGACAGAGTAATTCACCCCTCCACTTT	CASSPGQSNSPLHF
TRBV12-5	.	.	TRBJ2-7	TGTGCTAGTGGCCCCACGGTAGGGGGTCCCTACGAGCAGTACTTC	CASGPTVGGPYEQYF
TRBV10-3	.	once	TRBJ2-5	TGTGCCATCAGTGGTAGCAAGGAGACCCAGTACTTC	CAISGSKETQYF
TRBV3-1/TRBV3-2	.	.	TRBJ2-3	TGTGCCAGCAGCTCGACCGGGGGGCGCACAGATACGCAGTATTTT	CASSSTGGRTDTQYF
TRBV6-4	.	few	TRBJ1-1	TGTGCCAGCAGTGACTTGCGTAGTATAGCTTTCTTT	CASSDLRSIAFF
TRBV20-1	.	once	TRBJ2-5	TGCAGTGCTTCTTCGGGGGAGACCCAGTACTTC	CSASSGETQYF
TRBV11-2	TRBD1	.	TRBJ1-4	TGTGCCAGCAGCCTGAGACAGGGGGCGGAAAAACTGTTTTTT	CASSLRQGAEKLFF
TRBV3-1/TRBV3-2	.	.	TRBJ1-3	TGTGCCAGCAGCCATCCGGGAAACACCATATATTTT	CASSHPGNTIYF
TRBV18	TRBD1	.	TRBJ1-1	TGTGCCAGCTCCCCCATGGACAGGGGTACTGAAGCTTTCTTT	CASSPMDRGTEAFF
TRBV6-5	TRBD1	.	TRBJ1-1	TGTGCCAGCAGCGGACAGGGGTGGGTGAACACTGAAGCTTTCTTT	CASSGQGWVNTEAFF
TRBV7-9	.	.	TRBJ1-3	TGTGCCAGCAGTCTCCTAGCCGTCAAGGACACCATATATTTT	CASSLLAVKDTIYF
TRBV19	TRBD1	.	TRBJ1-5	TGTGCCAGTAGGGATTTTCCCAGGGGGCTGGGGAATCAGCCCCAGCATTTT	CASRDFPRGLGNQPQHF
TRBV3-1/TRBV3-2	TRBD1	.	TRBJ2-5	TGTGCCAGCAGCCCCCGGACAGGGGGCGGAGAGACCCAGTACTTC	CASSPRTGGGETQYF
TRBV10-3	TRBD1	once	TRBJ2-3	TGTGCCATCAGTCGTAGACAGGGGCCAAGCACAGATACGCAGTATTTT	CAISRRQGPSTDTQYF
TRBV12-3/TRBV12-4	TRBD2	.	TRBJ2-1	TGTGCCTCGGGGGGATACAATGAGCAGTTCTTC	CASGGYNEQFF
TRBV4-3	.	.	TRBJ1-1	TGCGCCAGCAGCCAAGATCTTCGGGGGAACACTGAAGCTTTCTTT	CASSQDLRGNTEAFF
TRBV13	.	.	TRBJ2-2	TGTGCCAGCAGCCGGGATGACGGGGGATGGACCGGGGAGCTGTTTTTT	CASSRDDGGWTGELFF
TRBV7-7	TRBD2	.	TRBJ2-7	TGTGCCAGCTCCCTTAGCGGGGGTGCCTACGAGCAGTACTTC	CASSLSGGAYEQYF
TRBV29-1	TRBD2	.	TRBJ2-6	TGCAGCGTTGAACGCAGCGGGGCCCCCAACGTCCTGACTTTC	CSVERSGAPNVLTF
TRBV7-2	TRBD1	.	TRBJ1-2	TGTGCCAGCAGCGCCCAAGGACAGGGGGTGTATGGCTACACCTTC	CASSAQGQGVYGYTF
TRBV24-1	TRBD1	.	TRBJ1-5	TGTGCCACCAGTGATTTGCAGAGACAGGGTGGACCCCAGCATTTT	CATSDLQRQGGPQHF
TRBV9	TRBD2	.	TRBJ2-5	TGTGCCAGCAGCGTAGACGGGACTAGACAAGAGACCCAGTACTTC	CASSVDGTRQETQYF
TRBV5-1	.	.	TRBJ2-3	TGCGCCAGCAGCCTCGGGGGGCCCACAGATACGCAGTATTTT	CASSLGGPTDTQYF
TRBV6-1	TRBD1	.	TRBJ1-1	TGTGCCAGCAGTGAAGAGGGGGCTTACACTGAAGCTTTCTTT	CASSEEGAYTEAFF
TRBV4-1	TRBD1	.	TRBJ1-1	TGCGCCAGCAGCTTACCGACAGGGATAGACAACACTGAAGCTTTCTTT	CASSLPTGIDNTEAFF
TRBV3-1/TRBV3-2	TRBD1	.	TRBJ1-6	TGTGCCAGCAGCCAGGGGACAGGGTTCAAATCACCCCTCCACTTT	CASSQGTGFKSPLHF
TRBV24-1	TRBD1	.	TRBJ1-5	TGTGCCACCAGTGATAACAGGGGTTTTCAGCCCCAGCATTTT	CATSDNRGFQPQHF
TRBV5-6	.	.	TRBJ1-1	TGTGCCAGCAGCCGACAAGGTGAAGCTTTCTTT	CASSRQGEAFF
TRBV6-6	TRBD2	once	TRBJ2-1	TGTGCCGGCCATCGGGGGGGCACCGGTGAGCAGTTCTTC	CAGHRGGTGEQFF
TRBV27	.	.	TRBJ2-7	TGTGCCAGCAGTTTGCGTGGTCAGGGGTACGAGCAGTACTTC	CASSLRGQGYEQYF
TRBV19	.	.	TRBJ2-2	TGTGCCAGTAGTATAGACTCCAGGGTGGATATCACCGGGGAGCTGTTTTTT	CASSIDSRVDITGELFF
TRBV7-2	TRBD1	few	TRBJ1-6	TGTGCCAGCAGCGTCAGACAGGGAAACTCACCCCTCCACTTT	CASSVRQGNSPLHF
TRBV4-3	TRBD2	.	TRBJ2-1	TGCGCCAGCAGCCAAGACTTGTCTAGCGGGGGCTCCTACAATGAGCAGTTCTTC	CASSQDLSSGGSYNEQFF
TRBV7-9	TRBD2	once	TRBJ2-7	TGTGCCAGCAGCTTAAGCCTAGCGGGGGGTACCTACGAGCAGTACTTC	CASSLSLAGGTYEQYF
TRBV6-6	TRBD1	.	TRBJ1-1	TGTGCCAGCAGTGGCGACAGGGGGCGCGGGGATACTGAAGCTTTCTTT	CASSGDRGRGDTEAFF
TRBV27	TRBD1	.	TRBJ1-1	TGTGCCAGCAGTTTAGGGACAGCGAACACTGAAGCTTTCTTT	CASSLGTANTEAFF
TRBV3-1/TRBV3-2	.	.	TRBJ1-5	TGTGCCAGCAGCCAAGATCTTCTCCAGCCCCAGCATTTT	CASSQDLLQPQHF
TRBV11-2	TRBD1	.	TRBJ1-4	TGTGCCAGCAGCCCCCCTGGGACAGGGCGGTATGAAAAACTGTTTTTT	CASSPPGTGRYEKLFF
TRBV7-6	.	.	TRBJ1-2	TGTGCCAGCAGCTTAGGGGAGGGGCGAGGCTACACCTTC	CASSLGEGRGYTF